This T cell receptor (beta chain) was identified during a study of blood T cell repertoires in COVID-19. In the study overall: PBMCs, B-cell-depleted T cells, or T cells were the source of the cDNA or gDNA that made up the material.

This CDR3 is built from 15 residues. V was cut by 0 bases and J by 4 bases, with 10 bases left in between. Per germline, CDR1 MGHRA and CDR2 YSYEKL. Sequenced by immunoSEQ multiplex PCR; TCRdb stores in-frame clones only, minus some. The sample contains about 140,000 clones, approximately 82% of which appear only once. The sequencing input was peripheral blood. V and J are TRBV4-1 and TRBJ1-3; D uncertain. This sequence originates from a man between 60 and 75 years old with active or convalescent COVID-19. The CDR3: CASSQDRGSGNTIYF. DNA of the CDR3: TGCGCCAGCAGCCAAGATCGAGGGTCGGGAAACACCATATATTTT.